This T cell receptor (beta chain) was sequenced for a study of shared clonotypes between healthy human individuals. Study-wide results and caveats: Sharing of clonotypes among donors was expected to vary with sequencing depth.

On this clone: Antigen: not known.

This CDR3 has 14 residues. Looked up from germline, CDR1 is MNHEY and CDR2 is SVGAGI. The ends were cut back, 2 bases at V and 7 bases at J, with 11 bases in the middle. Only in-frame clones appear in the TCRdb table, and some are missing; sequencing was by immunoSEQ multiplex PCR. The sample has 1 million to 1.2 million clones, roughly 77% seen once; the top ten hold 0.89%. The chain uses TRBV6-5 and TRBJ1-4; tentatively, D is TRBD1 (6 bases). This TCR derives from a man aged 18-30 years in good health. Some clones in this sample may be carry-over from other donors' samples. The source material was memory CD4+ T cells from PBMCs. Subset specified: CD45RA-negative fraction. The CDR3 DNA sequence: TGTGCCAGCAGTTACAACAGGGCTAGTGAAAAACTGTTTTTT. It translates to CASSYNRASEKLFF.